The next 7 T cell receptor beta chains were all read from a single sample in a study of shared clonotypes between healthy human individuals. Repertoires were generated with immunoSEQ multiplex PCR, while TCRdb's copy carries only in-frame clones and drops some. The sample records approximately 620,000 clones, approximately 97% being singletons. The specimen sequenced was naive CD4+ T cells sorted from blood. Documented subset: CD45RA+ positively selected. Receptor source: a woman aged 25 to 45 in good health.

The CDR3 nucleotides read TGCGCCAGCAGCTTGGGGGCTAGCACTTCCTACAATGAGCAGTTCTTC. Translated, it gives CASSLGASTSYNEQFF. The genes are TRBV5-1 and TRBJ2-1; perhaps TRBD2 as D (5 bases). CDR3 length: 16 residues. V gave up 0 bases and J gave up 1 base, with 11 bases separating them. The germline CDR1 and CDR2 sequences are SGHRS and YFSETQ.

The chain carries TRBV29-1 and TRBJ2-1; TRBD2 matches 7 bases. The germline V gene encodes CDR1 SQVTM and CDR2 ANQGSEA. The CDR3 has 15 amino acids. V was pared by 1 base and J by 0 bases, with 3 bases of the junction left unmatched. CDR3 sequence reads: CSVEGSGISYNEQFF. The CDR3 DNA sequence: TGCAGCGTTGAAGGAAGCGGGATCTCCTACAATGAGCAGTTCTTC.

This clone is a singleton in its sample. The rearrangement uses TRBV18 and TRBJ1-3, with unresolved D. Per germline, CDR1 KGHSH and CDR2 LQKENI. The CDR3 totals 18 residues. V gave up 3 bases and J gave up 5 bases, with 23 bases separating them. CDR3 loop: CASSPVPGRNLLRNTIYF. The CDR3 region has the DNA TGTGCCAGCTCACCGGTGCCAGGTCGCAATCTCCTACGAAACACCATATATTTT.

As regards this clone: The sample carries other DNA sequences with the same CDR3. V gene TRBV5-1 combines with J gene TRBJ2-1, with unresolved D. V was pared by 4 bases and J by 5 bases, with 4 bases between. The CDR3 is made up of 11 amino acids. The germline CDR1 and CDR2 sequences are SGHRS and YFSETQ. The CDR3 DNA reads TGCGCCAGCAGCCTTGACAATGAGCAGTTCTTC. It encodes CASSLDNEQFF. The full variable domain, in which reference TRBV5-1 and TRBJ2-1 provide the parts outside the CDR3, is KAGVTQTPRYLIKTRGQQVTLSCSPISGHRSVSWYQQTPGQGLQFLFEYFSETQRNKGNFPGRFSGRQFSNSRSEMNVSTLELGDSALYLCASSLDNEQFFGPGTRLTVL.

The CDR3 bases are TGTGCCAGCAGCCTCGAGGGGGGTCAGCCCCAGCATTTT. As protein: CASSLEGGQPQHF. The chain recombines TRBV9 with TRBJ1-5; D is perhaps TRBD1 (6 bases). V was pared by 4 bases and J by 6 bases, with 11 bases between. CDR3 length equals 13 residues. Per the germline V gene, CDR1 is SGDLS and CDR2 is YYNGEE. Filled out from reference TRBV9 and TRBJ1-5, the complete variable domain reads DSGVTQTPKHLITATGQRVTLRCSPRSGDLSVYWYQQSLDQGLQFLIQYYNGEERAKGNILERFSAQQFPDLHSELNLSSLELGDSALYFCASSLEGGQPQHFGDGTRLSIL.

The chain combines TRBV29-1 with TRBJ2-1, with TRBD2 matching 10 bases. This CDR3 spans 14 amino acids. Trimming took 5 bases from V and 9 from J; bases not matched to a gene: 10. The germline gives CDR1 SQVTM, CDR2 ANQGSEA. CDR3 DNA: TGCAGCGTTTCTCTCGGGACTAGCGTCGGTGAGCAGTTCTTC. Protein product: CSVSLGTSVGEQFF.

As DNA, the CDR3 is TGTGCCAGCAGGCACACGGGACAGGGAACAGATACGCAGTATTTT. It translates to CASRHTGQGTDTQYF. V usage is TRBV11-2 and J usage is TRBJ2-3; 9 bases agree with TRBD1. Germline values: CDR1 SGHAT, CDR2 FQNNGV. V trimming: 6 bases; J trimming: 3 bases; junction bases outside the gene matches: 7. CDR3 size: 15 residues.